These T cell receptor beta chains were read from a single sample in a study of CD8 T cells in Susac syndrome. Using its own MiXCR run on the immunoSEQ multiplex PCR reads, TCRdb lists one record per CDR3 protein. The sample yields roughly 250,000 distinct CDR3 sequences, 96% seen once. Sequenced sample: CD4+ T cells from PBMCs. The origin of the receptors is a human donor with Susac syndrome. The conserved cysteine and the conserved F or W are not part of the CDR3 here.

TRBV27,ASSSPGKYGGYT
TRBV27,ASSYSRTGRSGYT
TRBV6-6,ASRSGTGGEKLF
TRBV27,ASSPLGTPSTDTQY
TRBV3-1,ASSPSRLGNTGELF
TRBV5-4,ASSQRTSGSADTQY
TRBV5-1,ASSGGRGNTEAF
TRBV5-1,ASSSGQGDTGELF
TRBV2,ASSRQGMGNEQF
TRBV30,AWSSVAGGHTEAF
TRBV5-1,ASSSGLAGPPTSYEQY
TRBV7-8,ASSSGLGPPDTQY
TRBV30,AWSVRGQDFHRNGSEAF